Listed here are 4 T cell receptor beta chains from one sample, sequenced in a study of T cell responses to AZD1222 COVID-19 vaccine. Profiled with immunoSEQ multiplex PCR; TCRdb holds only in-frame clones, not every one. This sample yields 180,000 or so clones, of which about 89% are seen a single time; 1.5% to 2% belongs to the top ten. This sample comprised peripheral blood, obtained 28 days after the second AZD1222 dose. These receptors were collected from an adult who received the AZD1222 COVID-19 vaccine.

The gene calls are TRBV7-2 and TRBJ2-2; tentative D call: TRBD1 (5 bases). Per the germline V gene, CDR1 is SGHTA and CDR2 is FQGNSA. Trimming took off 5 bases at V and 5 bases at J, with 21 bases between the two ends. The CDR3 contains 17 residues. The CDR3 DNA is TGTGCCAGCAGCCTTACCCTCGTACAGGCAAGGACCGGGGAGCTGTTTTTT. Its translation: CASSLTLVQARTGELFF.

The chain is built from TRBV18 and TRBJ1-1; D gene uncertain. The germline V gene has CDR1 KGHSH and CDR2 LQKENI. V was trimmed by 2 bases and J by 7 bases, leaving 8 bases between them. CDR3 length: 12 residues. DNA of the CDR3: TGTGCCAGCTCACCAGGGCAGTTTGAAGCTTTCTTT. Its translation is CASSPGQFEAFF.

This sequence joins TRBV6-5 and TRBJ2-5; weak D call: TRBD1 (6 bases). Germline values: CDR1 MNHEY, CDR2 SVGAGI. This CDR3 spans 15 amino acids. Trimming pared 4 bases from V and 1 base from J, leaving 13 bases between. In nucleotides, the CDR3 is TGTGCCAGCAGTTCCTCCAGGACAGCCCAAGAGACCCAGTACTTC. Protein sequence: CASSSSRTAQETQYF.

DNA for the CDR3: TGTGCTAGTGGTTTGGTAAGAGGGACACAAGAGACCCAGTACTTC. Protein sequence: CASGLVRGTQETQYF. The rearrangement links TRBV12-5 to TRBJ2-5; D possibly corresponds to TRBD1 (6 bases). This CDR3 has 15 residues. V was pared by 0 bases and J by 2 bases, with 10 bases between. The germline V gene has CDR1 LGHNT and CDR2 FRNRAP.